A single sample gave rise to the 10 T cell receptor beta chains below, sequenced in a study of blood T cell repertoires in COVID-19. Here immunoSEQ multiplex PCR was the method, and the copy in TCRdb shows in-frame clones only, minus some. The repertoire holds roughly 360,000 clones, with around nine tenths as singletons. Sequenced: PBMCs or T cells enriched from blood (not recorded which). These receptors originate from a woman aged 30 to 39 with acute COVID-19.

The V and J genes are TRBV7-2 and TRBJ1-2; D may be TRBD1 (5 bases). Germline V lookup: CDR1 SGHTA, CDR2 FQGNSA. This CDR3 has 16 residues. Trimming left V 1 base short and J 0 bases short, with 12 bases between. The CDR3 region is CASSLVTARANYGYTF. Here the CDR3 DNA reads TGTGCCAGCAGCTTAGTGACAGCCAGAGCTAACTATGGCTACACCTTC.

The chain joins TRBV2 to TRBJ1-4; D might be TRBD1 (6 bases). The V gene lost 2 bases and the J gene lost 6 bases, with 13 bases spanning the gap. Germline V gene sequence: CDR1 SNHLY, CDR2 FYNNEI. This CDR3 is built from 15 residues. Here the CDR3 DNA reads TGTGCCAGCAGTGAACCAGGGGCGATGGATGAAAAACTGTTTTTT. This gives the protein CASSEPGAMDEKLFF. Using reference TRBV2 and TRBJ1-4 for the parts outside the CDR3, the full variable domain is EPEVTQTPSHQVTQMGQEVILRCVPISNHLYFYWYRQILGQKVEFLVSFYNNEISEKSEIFDDQFSVERPDGSNFTLKIRSTKLEDSAMYFCASSEPGAMDEKLFFGSGTQLSVL.

The rearrangement links TRBV19 to TRBJ2-3, with no clear D. V lost 2 bases and J 5 bases, leaving 8 bases between the germline ends. CDR1 LNHDA and CDR2 SQIVND come from the germline V gene (reference sequence). This CDR3 comprises 13 residues. The CDR3 loop reads CASSISDKDTQYF. The CDR3 nucleotides read TGTGCCAGTAGTATATCAGACAAAGATACGCAGTATTTT.

The chain is built from TRBV24-1 and TRBJ1-4, with TRBD1 as a possible D gene (5 bases). Germline-derived CDR1 and CDR2 are KGHDR and SFDVKD. This CDR3 has 13 residues. V lost 1 base and J lost 8, with 7 bases in between. The CDR3 reads CATSDFPGEKLFF. As DNA, the CDR3 is TGTGCCACCAGTGATTTCCCAGGGGAAAAACTGTTTTTT.

V usage is TRBV19 and J usage is TRBJ1-1; 8 bases are shared with TRBD1. The V segment lost 4 bases and the J segment 4 bases; nucleotides outside the gene matches: 8. Germline V gene lookup returns CDR1 LNHDA and CDR2 SQIVND (reference sequence). The CDR3 runs 15 residues. CDR3 bases: TGTGCCAGTAGTACTCAGGGGGCGCCTCGCACTGAAGCTTTCTTT. The encoded protein is CASSTQGAPRTEAFF.

V gene TRBV9 combines with J gene TRBJ1-3; a weak D match, TRBD1 (5 bases). The CDR3 loop spans 16 amino acids. Looked up from germline, CDR1 is SGDLS and CDR2 is YYNGEE. The ends were cut back, 3 bases at V and 4 bases at J, with 17 bases in the middle. The CDR3 nucleotides are TGTGCCAGCAGCGCGAGGCGGGGGAGGGACGGAAACACCATATATTTT. This translates into CASSARRGRDGNTIYF.

The genes are TRBV27 and TRBJ1-2; D gene uncertain. Germline-derived CDR1 and CDR2 are MNHEY and SMNVEV (reference sequence). Between the trimmed V and J ends, which lost 6 bases and 7 bases, there was a span of 15 bases. The CDR3 totals 13 residues. In DNA form, the CDR3 reads TGTGCCAGCAGACCCGGAGGGTCGAGTGGCTACACCTTC. Amino acid sequence: CASRPGGSSGYTF.

CDR3 nucleotides: TGTGCCAGCAGCCCGATTCCGGGATCCAGAGATGAGCAGTTCTTC. Translating gives CASSPIPGSRDEQFF. V usage is TRBV6-5 and J usage is TRBJ2-1, with a weak D call TRBD2 (5 bases). CDR3 length equals 15 residues. CDR1 is MNHEY, CDR2 SVGAGI, per germline. Trimming left V 6 bases short and J 8 bases short, with 20 bases between.

This chain connects TRBV11-1 to TRBJ1-1; the D gene is possibly TRBD1 (5 bases). Trimming cost V 1 base and J 4 bases, with 13 bases left between them. This CDR3 is built from 15 residues. The germline V gene encodes CDR1 SGHAT and CDR2 FQDESV (reference sequence). The CDR3 region has the DNA TGTGCCAGCAGCTTAGAAGCCGCCGGGGGCACTGAAGCTTTCTTT. Its translation: CASSLEAAGGTEAFF. Full variable domain (remainder filled in from reference TRBV11-1 and TRBJ1-1): EAEVAQSPRYKITEKSQAVAFWCDPISGHATLYWYRQILGQGPELLVQFQDESVVDDSQLPKDRFSAERLKGVDSTLKIQPAELGDSAMYLCASSLEAAGGTEAFFGQGTRLTVV.

The V gene is TRBV29-1, the J gene TRBJ1-2; D gene uncertain. V was shortened by 6 bases and J by 4 bases, with 18 bases between the two germline ends. The CDR3 loop spans 14 amino acids. Germline CDR1 is SQVTM and CDR2 is ANQGSEA. This CDR3 is CSVGVPGLLYGYTF. DNA of the CDR3: TGCAGCGTCGGGGTGCCAGGCCTTCTCTATGGCTACACCTTC. The full variable domain, with the rest looked up from reference TRBV29-1 and TRBJ1-2, is SAVISQKPSRDICQRGTSLTIQCQVDSQVTMMFWYRQQPGQSLTLIATANQGSEATYESGFVIDKFPISRPNLTFSTLTVSNMSPEDSSIYLCSVGVPGLLYGYTFGSGTRLTVV.